This TCR beta chain was profiled in a study of cytomegalovirus exposure and HLA in healthy donors. The study, taken as a whole, reports: Reports state that TCR beta sequences accurately predicted most subjects' HLA-A and HLA-B alleles.

On this clone: What it recognizes is unknown.

The PCR ran on 60 Vbeta and 13 Jbeta primers. TCRdb keeps only in-frame clones here, not all; method: immunoSEQ multiplex PCR. The sample lists around 110,000 clones, roughly 80% seen once, with 2% to 2.5% in the top ten. The ends were cut back, 4 bases at V and 13 bases at J, with 18 bases in the middle. This CDR3 contains 14 residues. Germline V gene lookup returns CDR1 SGDLS and CDR2 YYNGEE. The source of this sequence is a man aged 25 to 40 in good health and CMV-seronegative. The chain uses TRBV9 and TRBJ1-6; D perhaps matches TRBD1 (6 bases). Specimen: PBMCs. CDR3 amino acids: CASSPGRSGGPLHF. CDR3 coding DNA: TGTGCCAGCAGCCCTGGAAGGAGTGGGGGCCCCCTCCACTTT.